These 17 T cell receptor beta chains originate from one sample sequenced in a study of cytomegalovirus exposure and HLA in healthy donors. Researchers ran the PCR with 60 Vbeta and 13 Jbeta primers. Measured with immunoSEQ multiplex PCR; TCRdb has only the in-frame clones, and not every one. The sample has roughly 150,000 clones; roughly four fifths are singletons. Sequencing was carried out using PBMCs. The receptors were sampled from a man aged 45-60 years in good health and CMV-seropositive.

The chain employs TRBV19 and TRBJ2-5, with TRBD1 matching 7 bases. CDR1 is LNHDA and CDR2 is SQIVND in the germline V gene (reference sequence). The CDR3 consists of 16 residues. The J segment lost 4 bases and the V segment lost 3 bases, leaving 11 bases of the junction unmatched. In DNA form, the CDR3 reads TGTGCCAGTAGTATCACTCGCCGACAGGGAGTAGAGACCCAGTACTTC. It codes for CASSITRRQGVETQYF. The complete variable domain, with remaining parts taken from reference TRBV19 and TRBJ2-5, reads DGGITQSPKYLFRKEGQNVTLSCEQNLNHDAMYWYRQDPGQGLRLIYYSQIVNDFQKGDIAEGYSVSREKKESFPLTVTSAQKNPTAFYLCASSITRRQGVETQYFGPGTRLLVL.

The genes are TRBV7-8 and TRBJ1-3; unclear D gene. CDR1 SGHVS and CDR2 FQNEAQ come from the germline V gene. V was clipped by 5 bases and J by 7 bases, with 9 bases between them. This CDR3 contains 12 residues. The CDR3 coding sequence is TGTGCCAGCAGCACAACACCCAACACCATATATTTT. Encoded protein: CASSTTPNTIYF.

The V call is TRBV6-1, the J call TRBJ1-5; D remains unclear. CDR3 length: 15 residues. Germline CDR1 and CDR2: MNHNS and SASEGT. With 6 bases removed from V and 4 bases from J, the gap between germline ends came to 16 bases. CDR3 loop: CASRDWAIGNQPQHF. In DNA form, the CDR3 reads TGTGCCAGCAGGGATTGGGCAATTGGAAATCAGCCCCAGCATTTT.

V usage is TRBV28 and J usage is TRBJ2-5, with 8 bases matching TRBD2. The CDR3 spans 18 residues. V was pared by 3 bases and J by 1 base, with 13 bases of the junction left unmatched. Germline V gene data show CDR1 as MDHEN and CDR2 as SYDVKM. CDR3: CASSFPVGGGRFQETQYF. In DNA, the CDR3 is TGTGCCAGCAGTTTTCCCGTCGGGGGGGGGCGATTCCAAGAGACCCAGTACTTC.

This chain joins TRBV6-4 and TRBJ2-5; D uncertain. Germline V gene data show CDR1 as MRHNA and CDR2 as SNTAGT. This CDR3 contains 13 residues. The V and J ends lost 5 bases and 4 bases respectively, with 11 bases between them. The CDR3 bases are TGTGCCAGCAGTCCGGCGGCCTTAGAGACCCAGTACTTC. Translated, it gives CASSPAALETQYF.

The chain has TRBV29-1 and TRBJ1-3; D is possibly TRBD1 (5 bases). Per the germline V gene, CDR1 is SQVTM and CDR2 is ANQGSEA. This CDR3 spans 13 amino acids. The V end lost 2 bases, the J end lost 4 bases, and 9 bases lay between the germline ends. The CDR3 DNA follows: TGCAGCGTTGAATGGCAGGGCGGAAACACCATATATTTT. This translates into CSVEWQGGNTIYF.

The gene calls are TRBV7-9 and TRBJ2-3; TRBD2 matches at 10 bases. The CDR3 is made up of 17 amino acids. V shed 3 bases and J 5 bases; nucleotides not matched to a gene: 11. The germline gives CDR1 SEHNR, CDR2 FQNEAQ (reference sequence). The CDR3 DNA follows: TGTGCCAGCAGCTTTATCAGCGGGGGGGCCCGGAAAGATACGCAGTATTTT. It specifies CASSFISGGARKDTQYF.

The rearrangement joins TRBV10-2 to TRBJ1-1; possibly TRBD1 for D (5 bases). The CDR3 sequence is 14 residues long. Trimming removed 7 bases from V and 0 bases from J, with 12 bases in between. Germline assignment: CDR1 WSHSY and CDR2 SAAADI. As DNA, the CDR3 is TGCGCCAGCAATTTCAGGGAACTGAACACTGAAGCTTTCTTT. Protein sequence: CASNFRELNTEAFF.

The chain carries TRBV5-1 and TRBJ2-5, with D perhaps TRBD1 (6 bases). V was clipped by 1 base and J by 0 bases, with 13 bases between them. This CDR3 is built from 16 residues. Looked up from germline, CDR1 is SGHRS and CDR2 is YFSETQ. The CDR3 sequence: CASSLILQGYQETQYF. CDR3 bases: TGCGCCAGCAGCTTGATCTTACAGGGTTACCAAGAGACCCAGTACTTC.

This clone was recorded a few times. The chain uses TRBV9 and TRBJ1-4, with D possibly being TRBD1 (6 bases). The ends were cut back, 7 bases at V and 0 bases at J, with 10 bases in the middle. The germline gives CDR1 SGDLS, CDR2 YYNGEE. CDR3 size: 14 residues. The CDR3 bases are TGTGCCAGCGCCCGGACAGCAACTAATGAAAAACTGTTTTTT. The encoded protein is CASARTATNEKLFF.

This clone appeared a few times. The chain uses TRBV2 and TRBJ1-5; weak D call: TRBD1 (5 bases). Germline CDR1 SNHLY, CDR2 FYNNEI. Trimming stripped 2 bases from V and 11 bases from J, with 13 bases between. The CDR3 sequence is 13 residues long. This CDR3 is CASSEQGRGAQHF. CDR3 sequence (DNA): TGTGCCAGCAGTGAACAGGGCCGGGGGGCCCAGCATTTT. Full variable domain (remainder filled in from reference TRBV2 and TRBJ1-5): EPEVTQTPSHQVTQMGQEVILRCVPISNHLYFYWYRQILGQKVEFLVSFYNNEISEKSEIFDDQFSVERPDGSNFTLKIRSTKLEDSAMYFCASSEQGRGAQHFGDGTRLSIL.

This clone was detected only a few times. V is TRBV5-1 and J is TRBJ1-1; possible D gene TRBD1, 5 bases. The CDR3 has 14 amino acids. The V gene's germline CDR1 is SGHRS and CDR2 YFSETQ. Trimming cost V 6 bases and J 4 bases, with 16 bases left between them. The CDR3 is CASTTRGGGTEAFF. In DNA, the CDR3 is TGCGCCAGCACCACGCGGGGCGGGGGCACTGAAGCTTTCTTT. Using reference TRBV5-1 and TRBJ1-1 for the parts outside the CDR3, the full variable domain is KAGVTQTPRYLIKTRGQQVTLSCSPISGHRSVSWYQQTPGQGLQFLFEYFSETQRNKGNFPGRFSGRQFSNSRSEMNVSTLELGDSALYLCASTTRGGGTEAFFGQGTRLTVV.

The chain carries TRBV5-8 and TRBJ2-5, with TRBD1 identical over 8 bases. CDR3 length: 16 residues. The germline CDR1 and CDR2 sequences are SGHTS and YDEGEE. J was trimmed by 4 bases and V by 4 bases; bases with no gene match: 12. The CDR3 DNA is TGTGCCAGCAGCCGATTTACAGGGGGAAGACGAGAGACCCAGTACTTC. This sequence encodes CASSRFTGGRRETQYF. Full variable domain (remainder filled in from reference TRBV5-8 and TRBJ2-5): EAGVTQSPTHLIKTRGQQATLRCSPISGHTSVYWYQQALGLGLQFLLWYDEGEERNRGNFPPRFSGRQFPNYSSELNVNALELEDSALYLCASSRFTGGRRETQYFGPGTRLLVL.

The chain employs TRBV10-1 and TRBJ1-3, with TRBD1 matching over 7 bases. The germline gives CDR1 WNHNN, CDR2 SYGVQD (reference sequence). This CDR3 contains 15 residues. The V gene end was trimmed by 5 bases and the J gene end by 3 bases; junction bases not matched to a gene: 7. The CDR3 region has the DNA TGCGCCAGCAGTCCCGGAGACAGGGATGGAAACACCATATATTTT. This translates into CASSPGDRDGNTIYF.

The genes are TRBV6-6 and TRBJ2-7; D is possibly TRBD1 (6 bases). In germline, CDR1 is MNHNY, CDR2 SVGAGI (reference sequence). CDR3 length: 16 residues. Trimming left V 5 bases short and J 0 bases short, with 17 bases between. The CDR3 loop reads CASSTQGQRSSYEQYF. CDR3 nucleotides: TGTGCCAGCAGTACACAAGGACAGAGGAGCTCCTACGAGCAGTACTTC.

This chain uses TRBV27 with TRBJ1-6; TRBD1 is a possible D gene (5 bases). Trimming pared 3 bases from V and 4 bases from J, leaving 7 bases between. Looked up from germline, CDR1 is MNHEY and CDR2 is SMNVEV (reference sequence). There are 14 residues in the CDR3. In nucleotides, the CDR3 is TGTGCCAGCAGTTTGGGGCAGTATAATTCACCCCTCCACTTT. Translation: CASSLGQYNSPLHF.

V and J are TRBV28 and TRBJ2-5, with 7 nucleotides matching TRBD1. The closer fit of TRBJ2-7 to the DNA end suggests the J call may be wrong. Germline loops: CDR1 MDHEN, CDR2 SYDVKM. The CDR3 extends over 14 amino acids. CDR3 in DNA: TGTGCCAGCACTGGACAGGAGACGATCTACGAGCAGTACTTC. Amino acid sequence: CASTGQETIYEQYF.